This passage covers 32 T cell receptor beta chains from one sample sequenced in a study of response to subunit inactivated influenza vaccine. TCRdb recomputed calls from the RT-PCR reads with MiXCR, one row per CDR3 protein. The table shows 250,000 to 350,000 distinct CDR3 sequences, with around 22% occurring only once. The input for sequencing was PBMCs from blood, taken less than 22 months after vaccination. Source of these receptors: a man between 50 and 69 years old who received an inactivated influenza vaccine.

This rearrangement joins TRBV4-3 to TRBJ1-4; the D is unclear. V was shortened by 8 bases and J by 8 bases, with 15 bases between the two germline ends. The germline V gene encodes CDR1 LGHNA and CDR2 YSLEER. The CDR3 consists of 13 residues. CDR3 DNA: TGCGCCAGCGGCCTGCGGAGCGGGGAAAAACTGTTTTTT. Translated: CASGLRSGEKLFF.

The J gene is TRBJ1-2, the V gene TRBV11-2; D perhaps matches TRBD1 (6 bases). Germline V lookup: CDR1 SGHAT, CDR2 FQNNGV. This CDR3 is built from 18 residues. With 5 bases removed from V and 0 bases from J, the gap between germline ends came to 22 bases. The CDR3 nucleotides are TGTGCCAGCAGCGCCCGGTTGGGGGGCGCCGTTTCTAACTATGGCTACACCTTC. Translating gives CASSARLGGAVSNYGYTF.

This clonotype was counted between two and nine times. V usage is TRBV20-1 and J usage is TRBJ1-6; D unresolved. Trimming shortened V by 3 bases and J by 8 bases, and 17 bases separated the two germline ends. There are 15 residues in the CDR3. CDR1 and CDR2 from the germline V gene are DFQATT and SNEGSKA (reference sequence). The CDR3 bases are TGCAGTGCTAGCCGGGCAGGAGGACTCTATTCACCCCTCCACTTT. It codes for CSASRAGGLYSPLHF.

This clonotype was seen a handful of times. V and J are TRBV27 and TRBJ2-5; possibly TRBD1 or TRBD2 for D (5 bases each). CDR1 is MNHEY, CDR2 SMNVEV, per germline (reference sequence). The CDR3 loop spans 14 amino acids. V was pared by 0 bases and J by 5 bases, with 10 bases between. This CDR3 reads CASSLSSGTETQYF. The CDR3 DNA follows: TGTGCCAGCAGTTTATCTAGTGGGACCGAGACCCAGTACTTC.

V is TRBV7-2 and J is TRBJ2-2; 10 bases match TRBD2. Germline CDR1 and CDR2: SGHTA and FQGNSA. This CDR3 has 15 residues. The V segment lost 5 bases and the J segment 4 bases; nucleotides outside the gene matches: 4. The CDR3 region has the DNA TGTGCCAGCAGCCAAAGCGGGAGGGCCACCGGGGAGCTGTTTTTT. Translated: CASSQSGRATGELFF.

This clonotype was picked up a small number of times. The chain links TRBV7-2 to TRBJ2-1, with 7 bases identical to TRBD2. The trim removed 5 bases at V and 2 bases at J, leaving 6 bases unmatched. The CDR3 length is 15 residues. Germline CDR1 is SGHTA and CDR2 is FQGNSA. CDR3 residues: CASSRAGLAYNEQFF. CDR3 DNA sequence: TGTGCCAGCAGCCGAGCGGGATTAGCCTACAATGAGCAGTTCTTC.

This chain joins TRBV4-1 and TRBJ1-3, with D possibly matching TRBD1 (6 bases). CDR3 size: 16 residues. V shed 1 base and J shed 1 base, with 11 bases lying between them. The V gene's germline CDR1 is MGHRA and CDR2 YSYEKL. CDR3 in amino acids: CASSQVVRGSGNTIYF. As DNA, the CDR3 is TGCGCCAGCAGCCAAGTAGTCAGGGGATCTGGAAACACCATATATTTT.

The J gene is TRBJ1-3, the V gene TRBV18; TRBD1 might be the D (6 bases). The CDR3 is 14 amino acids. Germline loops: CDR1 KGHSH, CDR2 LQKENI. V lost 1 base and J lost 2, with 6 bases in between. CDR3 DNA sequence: TGTGCCAGCTCACCACAGGGGGCTGGAAACACCATATATTTT. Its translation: CASSPQGAGNTIYF.

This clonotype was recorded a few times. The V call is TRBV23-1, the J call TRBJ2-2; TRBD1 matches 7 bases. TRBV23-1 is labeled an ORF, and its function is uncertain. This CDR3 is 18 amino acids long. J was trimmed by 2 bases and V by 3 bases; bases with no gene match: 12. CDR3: CASSHLEAGTDNTGELFF. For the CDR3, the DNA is TGCGCCAGCAGTCATTTGGAGGCCGGGACAGATAACACCGGGGAGCTGTTTTTT.

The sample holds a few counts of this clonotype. CDR3 coding DNA: TGCGCCAGCAGCTTGGCCGGGACTAGCGGGGGCACAGATACGCAGTATTTT. Its translation is CASSLAGTSGGTDTQYF. The chain is built from TRBV5-1 and TRBJ2-3; 13 nucleotides agree with TRBD2. Germline V CDR1 and CDR2: SGHRS, YFSETQ. The CDR3 is made up of 17 amino acids. V trimming: 0 bases; J trimming: 1 base; junction bases outside the gene matches: 2. Full variable domain (outside the CDR3, taken from reference TRBV5-1 and TRBJ2-3): KAGVTQTPRYLIKTRGQQVTLSCSPISGHRSVSWYQQTPGQGLQFLFEYFSETQRNKGNFPGRFSGRQFSNSRSEMNVSTLELGDSALYLCASSLAGTSGGTDTQYFGPGTRLTVL.

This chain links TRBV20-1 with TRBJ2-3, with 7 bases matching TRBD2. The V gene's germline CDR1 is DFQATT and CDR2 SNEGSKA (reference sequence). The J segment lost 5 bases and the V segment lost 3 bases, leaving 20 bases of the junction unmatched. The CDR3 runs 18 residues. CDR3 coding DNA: TGCAGTGCTAGTGGCTCGTTCGGGTTAGGCGGGAGTGAAGATACGCAGTATTTT. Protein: CSASGSFGLGGSEDTQYF.

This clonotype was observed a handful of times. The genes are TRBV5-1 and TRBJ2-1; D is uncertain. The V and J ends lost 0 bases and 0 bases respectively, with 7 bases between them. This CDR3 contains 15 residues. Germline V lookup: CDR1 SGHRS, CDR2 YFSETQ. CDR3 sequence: CASSLEDSSYNEQFF. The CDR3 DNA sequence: TGCGCCAGCAGCTTGGAAGATTCCTCCTACAATGAGCAGTTCTTC.

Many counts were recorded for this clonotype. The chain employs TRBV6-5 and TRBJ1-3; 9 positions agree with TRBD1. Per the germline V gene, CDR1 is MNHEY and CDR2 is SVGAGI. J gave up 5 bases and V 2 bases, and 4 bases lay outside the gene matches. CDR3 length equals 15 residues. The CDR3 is CASSYPGQGRNTIYF. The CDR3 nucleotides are TGTGCCAGCAGTTACCCGGGACAGGGAAGAAACACCATATATTTT.

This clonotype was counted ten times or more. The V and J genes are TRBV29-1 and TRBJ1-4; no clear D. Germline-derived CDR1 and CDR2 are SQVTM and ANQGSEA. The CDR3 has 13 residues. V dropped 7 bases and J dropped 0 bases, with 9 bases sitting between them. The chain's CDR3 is CSALETTNEKLFF. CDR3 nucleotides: TGCAGCGCCCTAGAGACAACTAATGAAAAACTGTTTTTT.

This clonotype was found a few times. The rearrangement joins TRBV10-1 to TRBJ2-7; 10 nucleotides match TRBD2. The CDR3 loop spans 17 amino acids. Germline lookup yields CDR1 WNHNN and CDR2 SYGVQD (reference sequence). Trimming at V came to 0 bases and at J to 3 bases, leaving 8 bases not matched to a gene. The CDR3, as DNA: TGCGCCAGCAGTGAGTCGACTAAAAGCGGGGGGGACTACGAGCAGTACTTC. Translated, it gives CASSESTKSGGDYEQYF.

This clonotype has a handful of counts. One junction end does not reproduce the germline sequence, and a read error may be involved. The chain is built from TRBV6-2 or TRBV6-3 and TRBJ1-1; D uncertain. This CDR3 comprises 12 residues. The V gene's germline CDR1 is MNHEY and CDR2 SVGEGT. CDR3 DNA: TGTGCCAGCAGTTACCTGGGTGCTGAAGTTTTCTTT. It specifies CASSYLGAEVFF.

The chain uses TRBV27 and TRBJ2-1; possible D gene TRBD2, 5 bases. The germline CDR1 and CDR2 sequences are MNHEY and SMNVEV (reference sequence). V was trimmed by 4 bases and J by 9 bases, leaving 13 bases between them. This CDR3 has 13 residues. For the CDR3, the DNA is TGTGCCAGCAGTTATTCCCGGGGTGGTGAGCAGTTCTTC. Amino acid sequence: CASSYSRGGEQFF.

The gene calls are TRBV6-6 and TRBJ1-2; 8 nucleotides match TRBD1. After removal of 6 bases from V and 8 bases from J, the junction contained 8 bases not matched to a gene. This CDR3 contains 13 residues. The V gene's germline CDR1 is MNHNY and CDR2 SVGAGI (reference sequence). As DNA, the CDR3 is TGTGCCAGCAGCCCAGGACAGGGCCAAGGCTACACCTTC. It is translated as CASSPGQGQGYTF.

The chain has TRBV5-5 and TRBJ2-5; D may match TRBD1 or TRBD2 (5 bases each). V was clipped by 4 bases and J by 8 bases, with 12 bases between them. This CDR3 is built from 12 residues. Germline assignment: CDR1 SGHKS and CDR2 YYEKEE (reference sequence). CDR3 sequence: CASSRDRLTQYF. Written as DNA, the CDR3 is TGTGCCAGCAGCCGGGACCGACTAACCCAGTACTTC. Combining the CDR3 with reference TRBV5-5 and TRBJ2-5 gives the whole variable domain DAGVTQSPTHLIKTRGQQVTLRCSPISGHKSVSWYQQVLGQGPQFIFQYYEKEERGRGNFPDRFSARQFPNYSSELNVNALLLGDSALYLCASSRDRLTQYFGPGTRLLVL.

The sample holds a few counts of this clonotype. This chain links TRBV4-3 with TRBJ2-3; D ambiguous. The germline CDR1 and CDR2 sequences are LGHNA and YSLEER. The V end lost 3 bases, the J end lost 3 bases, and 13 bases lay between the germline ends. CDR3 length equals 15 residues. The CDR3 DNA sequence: TGCGCCAGCAGCCAGGGTTTATTTAGTACAGATACGCAGTATTTT. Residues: CASSQGLFSTDTQYF.

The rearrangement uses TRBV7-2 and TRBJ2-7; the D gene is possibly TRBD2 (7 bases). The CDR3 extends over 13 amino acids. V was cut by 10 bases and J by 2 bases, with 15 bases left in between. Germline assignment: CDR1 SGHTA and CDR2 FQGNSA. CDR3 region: CAIPGEGPYEQYF. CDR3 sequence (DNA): TGTGCCATCCCAGGGGAGGGTCCCTACGAGCAGTACTTC.

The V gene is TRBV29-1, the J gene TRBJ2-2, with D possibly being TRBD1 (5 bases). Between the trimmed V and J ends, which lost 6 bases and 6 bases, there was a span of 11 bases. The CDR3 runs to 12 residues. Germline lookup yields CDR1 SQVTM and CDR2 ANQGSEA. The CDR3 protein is CSVSPTAGELFF. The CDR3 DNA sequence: TGCAGCGTCTCCCCGACAGCCGGGGAGCTGTTTTTT.

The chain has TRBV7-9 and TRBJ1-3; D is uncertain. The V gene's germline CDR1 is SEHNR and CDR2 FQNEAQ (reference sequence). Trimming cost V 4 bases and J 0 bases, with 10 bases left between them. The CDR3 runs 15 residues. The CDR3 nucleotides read TGTGCCAGCAGCTCCGACGCAGGCTCTGGAAACACCATATATTTT. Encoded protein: CASSSDAGSGNTIYF.

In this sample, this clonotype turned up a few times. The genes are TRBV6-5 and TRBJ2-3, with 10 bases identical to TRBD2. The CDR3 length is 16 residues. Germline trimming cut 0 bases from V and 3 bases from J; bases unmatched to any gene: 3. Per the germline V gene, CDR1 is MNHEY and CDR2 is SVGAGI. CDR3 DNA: TGTGCCAGCAGTTACTCGGGTAGCGGGGGGACAGATACGCAGTATTTT. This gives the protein CASSYSGSGGTDTQYF.

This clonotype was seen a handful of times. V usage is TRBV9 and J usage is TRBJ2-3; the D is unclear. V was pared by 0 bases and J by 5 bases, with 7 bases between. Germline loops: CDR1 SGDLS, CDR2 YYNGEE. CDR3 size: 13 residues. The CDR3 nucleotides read TGTGCCAGCAGCGTAGAGGGCGAAGATACGCAGTATTTT. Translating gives CASSVEGEDTQYF.

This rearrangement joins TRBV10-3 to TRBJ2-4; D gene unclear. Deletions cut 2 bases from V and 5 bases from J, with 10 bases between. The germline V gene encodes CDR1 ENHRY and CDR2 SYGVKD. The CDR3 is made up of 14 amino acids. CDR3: CAISETAGENIQYF. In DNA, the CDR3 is TGTGCCATCAGTGAGACTGCCGGAGAAAACATTCAGTACTTC.

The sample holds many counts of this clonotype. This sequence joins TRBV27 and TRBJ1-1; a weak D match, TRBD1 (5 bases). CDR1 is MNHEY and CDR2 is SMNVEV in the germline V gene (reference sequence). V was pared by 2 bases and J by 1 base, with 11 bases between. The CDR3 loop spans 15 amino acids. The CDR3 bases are TGTGCCAGCAGTTTAGGCAGGGCCGAGAACACTGAAGCTTTCTTT. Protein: CASSLGRAENTEAFF.

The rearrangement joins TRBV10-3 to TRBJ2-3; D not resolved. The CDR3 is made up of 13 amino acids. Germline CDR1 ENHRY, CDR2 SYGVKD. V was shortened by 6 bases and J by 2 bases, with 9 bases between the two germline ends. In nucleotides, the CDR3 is TGTGCCATCAGCCCTCAGGACACAGATACGCAGTATTTT. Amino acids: CAISPQDTDTQYF.

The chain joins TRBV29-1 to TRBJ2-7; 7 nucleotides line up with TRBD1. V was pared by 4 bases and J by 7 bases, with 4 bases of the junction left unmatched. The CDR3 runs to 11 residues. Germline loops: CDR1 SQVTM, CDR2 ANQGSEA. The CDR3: CSVAQGEEQYF. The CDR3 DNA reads TGCAGCGTTGCTCAGGGGGAAGAGCAGTACTTC.

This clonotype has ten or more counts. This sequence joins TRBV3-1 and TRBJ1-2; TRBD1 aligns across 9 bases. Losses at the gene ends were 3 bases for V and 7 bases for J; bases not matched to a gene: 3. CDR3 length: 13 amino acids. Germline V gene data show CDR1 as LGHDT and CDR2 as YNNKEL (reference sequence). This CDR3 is CASSQGTGFGYTF. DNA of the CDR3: TGTGCCAGCAGCCAGGGGACAGGGTTTGGCTACACCTTC.

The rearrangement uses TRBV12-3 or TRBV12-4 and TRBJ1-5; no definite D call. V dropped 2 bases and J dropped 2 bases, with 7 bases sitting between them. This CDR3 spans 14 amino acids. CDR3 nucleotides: TGTGCCAGCAGTTTATTGGAGGGCAATCAGCCCCAGCATTTT. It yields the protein CASSLLEGNQPQHF.

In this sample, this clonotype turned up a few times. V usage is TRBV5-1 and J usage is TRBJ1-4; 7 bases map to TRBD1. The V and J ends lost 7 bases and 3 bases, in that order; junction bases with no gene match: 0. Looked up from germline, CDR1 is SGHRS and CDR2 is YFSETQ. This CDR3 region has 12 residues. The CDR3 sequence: CASQGANEKLFF. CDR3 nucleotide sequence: TGCGCCAGCCAGGGGGCTAATGAAAAACTGTTTTTT.